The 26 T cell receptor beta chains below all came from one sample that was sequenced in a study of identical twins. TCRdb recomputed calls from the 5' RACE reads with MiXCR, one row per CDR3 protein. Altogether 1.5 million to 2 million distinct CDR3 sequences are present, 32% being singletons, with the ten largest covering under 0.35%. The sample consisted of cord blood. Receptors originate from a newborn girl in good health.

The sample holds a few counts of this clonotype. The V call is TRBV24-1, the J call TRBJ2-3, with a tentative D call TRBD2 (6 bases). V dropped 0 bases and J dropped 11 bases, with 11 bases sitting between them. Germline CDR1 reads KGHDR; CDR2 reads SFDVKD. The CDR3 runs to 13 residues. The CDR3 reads CATSDLREWVQYF. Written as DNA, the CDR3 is TGTGCCACCAGTGATTTGCGGGAGTGGGTGCAGTATTTT.

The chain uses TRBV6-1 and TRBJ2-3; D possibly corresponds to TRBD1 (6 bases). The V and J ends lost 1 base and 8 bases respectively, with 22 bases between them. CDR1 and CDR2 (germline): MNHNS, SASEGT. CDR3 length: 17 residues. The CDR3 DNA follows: TGTGCCAGCAGTGAAGTATGGAACAGGGTACCCCCTGGTACGCAGTATTTT. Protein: CASSEVWNRVPPGTQYF.

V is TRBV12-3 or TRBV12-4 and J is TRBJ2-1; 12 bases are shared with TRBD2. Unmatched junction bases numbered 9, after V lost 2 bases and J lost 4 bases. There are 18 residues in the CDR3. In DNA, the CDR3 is TGTGCCAGCAGTTTACCCAGACTAGCGGGGGCCTTATACAATGAGCAGTTCTTC. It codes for CASSLPRLAGALYNEQFF.

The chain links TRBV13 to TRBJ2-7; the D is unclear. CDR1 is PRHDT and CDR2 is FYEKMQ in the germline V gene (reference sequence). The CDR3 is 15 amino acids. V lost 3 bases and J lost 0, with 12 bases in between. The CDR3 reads CASSFESVSSYEQYF. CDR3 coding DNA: TGTGCCAGCAGCTTTGAGTCAGTTAGCTCCTACGAGCAGTACTTC.

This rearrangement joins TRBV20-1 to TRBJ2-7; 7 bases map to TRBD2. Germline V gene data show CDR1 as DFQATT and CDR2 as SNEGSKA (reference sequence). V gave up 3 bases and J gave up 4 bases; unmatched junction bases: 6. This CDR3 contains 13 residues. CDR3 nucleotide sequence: TGCAGTGCTAGTCCGGGGACTAATTACGAGCAGTACTTC. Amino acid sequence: CSASPGTNYEQYF.

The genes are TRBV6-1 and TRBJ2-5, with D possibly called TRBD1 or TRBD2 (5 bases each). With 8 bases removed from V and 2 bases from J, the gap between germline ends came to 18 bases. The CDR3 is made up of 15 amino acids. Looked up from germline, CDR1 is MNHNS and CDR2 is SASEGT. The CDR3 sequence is CASFYLPGSQETQYF. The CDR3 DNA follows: TGTGCCAGCTTTTACTTGCCAGGGAGTCAAGAGACCCAGTACTTC.

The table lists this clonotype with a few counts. Here the CDR3 DNA reads TGTGCCAGCTCACCGAGGGCCCCTCGGTACTCTGGGGCCAACGTCCTGACTTTC. As protein: CASSPRAPRYSGANVLTF. The V call is TRBV18, the J call TRBJ2-6; TRBD2 might be the D (5 bases). CDR1 and CDR2 from the germline V gene are KGHSH and LQKENI. The CDR3 length is 18 residues. Trimming stripped 3 bases from V and 0 bases from J, with 15 bases between.

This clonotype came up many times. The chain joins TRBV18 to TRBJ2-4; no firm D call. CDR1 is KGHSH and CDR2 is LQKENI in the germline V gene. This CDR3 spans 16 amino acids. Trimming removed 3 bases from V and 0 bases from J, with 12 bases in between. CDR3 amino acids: CASSPHRGLAKNIQYF. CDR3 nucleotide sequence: TGTGCCAGCTCACCCCACAGAGGCTTAGCCAAAAACATTCAGTACTTC.

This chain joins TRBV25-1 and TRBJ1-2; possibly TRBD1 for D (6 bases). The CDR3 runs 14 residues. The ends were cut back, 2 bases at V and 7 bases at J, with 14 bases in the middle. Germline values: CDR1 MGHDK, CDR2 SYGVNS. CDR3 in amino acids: CASSEGTGGGGYTF. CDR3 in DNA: TGTGCCAGCAGTGAAGGAACGGGGGGCGGTGGCTACACCTTC.

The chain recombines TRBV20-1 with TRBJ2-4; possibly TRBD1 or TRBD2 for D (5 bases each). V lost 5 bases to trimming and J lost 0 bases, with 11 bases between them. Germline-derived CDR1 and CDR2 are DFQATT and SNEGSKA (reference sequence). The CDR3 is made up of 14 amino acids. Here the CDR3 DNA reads TGCAGTGCTGTCTCCGGGACAGCCAAAAACATTCAGTACTTC. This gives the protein CSAVSGTAKNIQYF.

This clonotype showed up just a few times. CDR3 sequence: CSAAGSIYNSPLHF. DNA for the CDR3: TGCAGTGCTGCAGGGTCAATCTATAATTCACCCCTCCACTTT. V and J are TRBV20-1 and TRBJ1-6, with D maybe TRBD1 (5 bases). Germline V lookup: CDR1 DFQATT, CDR2 SNEGSKA (reference sequence). The CDR3 contains 14 residues. Deletions cut 5 bases from V and 3 bases from J, with 11 bases between.

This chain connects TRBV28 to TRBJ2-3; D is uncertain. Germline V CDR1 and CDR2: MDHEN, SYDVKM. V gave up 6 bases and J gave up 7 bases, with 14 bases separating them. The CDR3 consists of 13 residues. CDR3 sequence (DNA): TGTGCCAGCAGCCTTCTCCGGGCCTATACGCAGTATTTT. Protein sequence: CASSLLRAYTQYF.

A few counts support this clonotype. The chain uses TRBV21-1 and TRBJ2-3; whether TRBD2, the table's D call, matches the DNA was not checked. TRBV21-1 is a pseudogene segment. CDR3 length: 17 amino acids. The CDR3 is CASSRHWGLAASDTQYF. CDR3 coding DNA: TGTGCCAGCAGTCGCCACTGGGGACTAGCGGCATCAGATACGCAGTATTTT.

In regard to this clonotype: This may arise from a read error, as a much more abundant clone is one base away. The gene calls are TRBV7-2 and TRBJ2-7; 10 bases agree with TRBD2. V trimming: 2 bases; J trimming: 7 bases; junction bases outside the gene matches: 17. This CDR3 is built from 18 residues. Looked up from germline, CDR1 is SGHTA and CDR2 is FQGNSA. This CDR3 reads CASSLWTSGLSSYNEQYF. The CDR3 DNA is TGTGCCAGCAGCTTATGGACTAGCGGCTTGAGCTCCTACAATGAGCAGTACTTC. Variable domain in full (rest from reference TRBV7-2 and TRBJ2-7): GAGVSQSPSNKVTEKGKDVELRCDPISGHTALYWYRQSLGQGLEFLIYFQGNSAPDKSGLPSDRFSAERTGGSVSTLTIQRTQQEDSAVYLCASSLWTSGLSSYNEQYFGPGTRLTVT.

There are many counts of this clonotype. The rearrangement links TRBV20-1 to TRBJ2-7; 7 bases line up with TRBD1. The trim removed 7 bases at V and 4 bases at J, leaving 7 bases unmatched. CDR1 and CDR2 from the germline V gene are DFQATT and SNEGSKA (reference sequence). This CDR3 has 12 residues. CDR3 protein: CSGYRGNYEQYF. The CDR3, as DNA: TGCAGTGGTTACAGGGGAAATTACGAGCAGTACTTC.

CDR3 loop: CASSLPSGGPSGANVLTF. In nucleotides, the CDR3 is TGTGCCAGCAGTTTGCCTAGCGGAGGCCCCTCTGGGGCCAACGTCCTGACTTTC. J is TRBJ2-6 and V is TRBV28; 7 positions agree with TRBD2. The CDR3 covers 18 residues. V shed 3 bases, J shed 0 bases, and the junction held 8 bases outside the gene matches. Germline V gene lookup returns CDR1 MDHEN and CDR2 SYDVKM.

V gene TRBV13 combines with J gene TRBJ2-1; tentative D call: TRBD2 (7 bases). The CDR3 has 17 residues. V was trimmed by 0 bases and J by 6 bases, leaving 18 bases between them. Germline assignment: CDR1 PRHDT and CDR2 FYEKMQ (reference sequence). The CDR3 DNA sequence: TGTGCCAGCAGCTTAGGCCGCGGGGGCCGAACCTGCAATGAGCAGTTCTTC. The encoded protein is CASSLGRGGRTCNEQFF.

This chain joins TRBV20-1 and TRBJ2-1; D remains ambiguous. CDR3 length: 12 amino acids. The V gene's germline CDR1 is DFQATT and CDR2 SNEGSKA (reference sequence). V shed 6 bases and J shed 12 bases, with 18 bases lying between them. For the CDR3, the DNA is TGCAGTGCCGAGGTCCTAGGGCATGTGCAGTTCTTC. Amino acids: CSAEVLGHVQFF.

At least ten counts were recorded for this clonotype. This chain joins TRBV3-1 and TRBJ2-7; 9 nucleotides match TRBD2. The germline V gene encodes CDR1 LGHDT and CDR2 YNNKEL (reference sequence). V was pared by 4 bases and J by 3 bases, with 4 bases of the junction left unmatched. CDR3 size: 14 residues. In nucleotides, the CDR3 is TGTGCCAGCAGCCCCTCACTAGCGGGCTACGAGCAGTACTTC. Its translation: CASSPSLAGYEQYF.

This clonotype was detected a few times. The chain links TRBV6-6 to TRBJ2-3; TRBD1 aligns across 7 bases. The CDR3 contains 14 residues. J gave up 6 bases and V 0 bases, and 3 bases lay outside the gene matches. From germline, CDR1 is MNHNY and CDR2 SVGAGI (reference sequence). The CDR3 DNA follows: TGTGCCAGCAGTTACTCGGGACAGAGTGATACGCAGTATTTT. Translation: CASSYSGQSDTQYF.

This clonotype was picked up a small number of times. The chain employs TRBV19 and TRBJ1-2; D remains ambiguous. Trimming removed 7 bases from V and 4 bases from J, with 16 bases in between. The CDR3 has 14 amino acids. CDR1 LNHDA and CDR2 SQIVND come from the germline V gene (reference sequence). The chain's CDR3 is CASTSSSGSYGYTF. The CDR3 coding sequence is TGTGCCAGTACCTCAAGTTCAGGCAGCTATGGCTACACCTTC.

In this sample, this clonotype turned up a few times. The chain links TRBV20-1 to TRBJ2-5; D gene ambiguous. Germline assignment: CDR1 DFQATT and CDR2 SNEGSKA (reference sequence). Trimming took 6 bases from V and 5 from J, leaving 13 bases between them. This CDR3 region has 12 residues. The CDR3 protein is CSASQYRETQYF. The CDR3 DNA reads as TGCAGTGCGAGTCAGTACCGGGAGACCCAGTACTTC.

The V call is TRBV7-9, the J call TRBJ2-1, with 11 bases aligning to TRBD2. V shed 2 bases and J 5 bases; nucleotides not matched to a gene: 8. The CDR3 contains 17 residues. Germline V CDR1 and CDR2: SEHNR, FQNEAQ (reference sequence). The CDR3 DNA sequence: TGTGCCAGCAGCTTAAAGCCGGGACTAGCGGAGCACAATGAGCAGTTCTTC. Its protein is CASSLKPGLAEHNEQFF.

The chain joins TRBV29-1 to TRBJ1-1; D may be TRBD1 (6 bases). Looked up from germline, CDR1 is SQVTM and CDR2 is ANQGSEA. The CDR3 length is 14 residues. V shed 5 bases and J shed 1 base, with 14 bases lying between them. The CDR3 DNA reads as TGCAGCGTTAGAGAGACAGGAACGAACACTGAAGCTTTCTTT. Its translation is CSVRETGTNTEAFF. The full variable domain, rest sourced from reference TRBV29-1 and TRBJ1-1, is SAVISQKPSRDICQRGTSLTIQCQVDSQVTMMFWYRQQPGQSLTLIATANQGSEATYESGFVIDKFPISRPNLTFSTLTVSNMSPEDSSIYLCSVRETGTNTEAFFGQGTRLTVV.

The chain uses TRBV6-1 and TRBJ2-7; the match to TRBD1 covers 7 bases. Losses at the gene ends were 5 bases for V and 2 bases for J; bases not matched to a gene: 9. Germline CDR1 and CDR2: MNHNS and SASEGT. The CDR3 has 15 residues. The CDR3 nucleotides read TGTGCCAGCAGTATACAGGGGAGTGAGCCCTACGAGCAGTACTTC. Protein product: CASSIQGSEPYEQYF.

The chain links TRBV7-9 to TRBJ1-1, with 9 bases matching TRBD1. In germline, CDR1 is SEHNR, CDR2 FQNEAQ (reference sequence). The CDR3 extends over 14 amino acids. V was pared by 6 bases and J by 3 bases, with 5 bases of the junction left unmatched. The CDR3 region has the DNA TGTGCCAGCAGATTTAGACAGGGGGACACTGAAGCTTTCTTT. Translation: CASRFRQGDTEAFF. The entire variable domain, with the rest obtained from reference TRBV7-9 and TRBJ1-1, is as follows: DTGVSQNPRHKITKRGQNVTFRCDPISEHNRLYWYRQTLGQGPEFLTYFQNEAQLEKSRLLSDRFSAERPKGSFSTLEIQRTEQGDSAMYLCASRFRQGDTEAFFGQGTRLTVV.